A selection of T cell receptor beta chains follows, all from one sample in a study of cytomegalovirus exposure and HLA in healthy donors. This table comes from immunoSEQ multiplex PCR, and its TCRdb copy is limited to in-frame clones, with some not included. The sample records roughly 56,000 clones, more than 80% being singletons. The specimen sequenced was PBMCs. Source of these receptors: a man aged 18 to 30 in good health and CMV-seronegative. The CDR3 runs from the conserved cysteine through the conserved F or W. Each record gives: clone size, V gene, D gene, CDR3 length, CDR3 protein. A D gene is named only where the DNA matches it firmly. Clone size is given for some rows only: seen once, a few or many times, or a class if the clone is expanded.

abundance: -; v_gene: TRBV9; d_gene: -; len: 16; CDR3aa: CASSASGRSSGNTIYF
abundance: -; v_gene: TRBV7-2; d_gene: TRBD2; len: 15; CDR3aa: CASSLASGGTDTQYF
abundance: -; v_gene: TRBV28; d_gene: TRBD2; len: 16; CDR3aa: CASSSVLAGGYYEQFF
abundance: -; v_gene: TRBV29-1; d_gene: -; len: 13; CDR3aa: CSVLEGPSGGYTF
abundance: -; v_gene: TRBV27; d_gene: -; len: 16; CDR3aa: CASSLSWSAGSKTQYF
abundance: once; v_gene: TRBV19; d_gene: -; len: 13; CDR3aa: CASSMAGRDTQYF
abundance: once; v_gene: TRBV5-8; d_gene: -; len: 15; CDR3aa: CASSRDKRLNQPQHF
abundance: -; v_gene: TRBV5-4; d_gene: -; len: 17; CDR3aa: CASSLGGDPTPAATQYF
abundance: -; v_gene: TRBV5-1; d_gene: TRBD2; len: 16; CDR3aa: CASSLSGTSGSNEQFF
abundance: -; v_gene: TRBV6-1; d_gene: TRBD1; len: 14; CDR3aa: CASRSRDSFRSYTF
abundance: once; v_gene: TRBV7-9; d_gene: TRBD1; len: 16; CDR3aa: CASSFGQGGGYYGYTF
abundance: -; v_gene: TRBV2; d_gene: -; len: 13; CDR3aa: CASYPHSGYEQYF
abundance: -; v_gene: TRBV6-5; d_gene: -; len: 12; CDR3aa: CASSPSEYEQYF
abundance: once; v_gene: TRBV5-1; d_gene: TRBD2; len: 18; CDR3aa: CASSYTAAGTREQETQYF
abundance: -; v_gene: TRBV6-5; d_gene: -; len: 16; CDR3aa: CASSYQWTDNQETQYF
abundance: few; v_gene: TRBV18; d_gene: TRBD1; len: 14; CDR3aa: CASSPSGQGVPQHF
abundance: -; v_gene: TRBV28; d_gene: -; len: 13; CDR3aa: CASSSGSRYGYTF
abundance: -; v_gene: TRBV28; d_gene: -; len: 14; CDR3aa: CASSFLHYSYEQYF
abundance: once; v_gene: TRBV28; d_gene: TRBD2; len: 21; CDR3aa: CASSILGTSGSPGASLDTQYF
abundance: -; v_gene: TRBV6-5; d_gene: TRBD1; len: 13; CDR3aa: CASSELNRGQAFF
abundance: -; v_gene: TRBV27; d_gene: -; len: 15; CDR3aa: CASSSPRLAIPEQFF
abundance: -; v_gene: TRBV7-2; d_gene: -; len: 16; CDR3aa: CASSSSGPISGNTIYF
abundance: -; v_gene: TRBV5-6; d_gene: -; len: 15; CDR3aa: CASSFGPGWGDTQYF
abundance: -; v_gene: TRBV7-2; d_gene: -; len: 16; CDR3aa: CASSLDGRLSYNEQFF
abundance: -; v_gene: TRBV11-2; d_gene: -; len: 15; CDR3aa: CASSLASTGFYEQYF
abundance: -; v_gene: TRBV5-1; d_gene: TRBD2; len: 16; CDR3aa: CASSSGTRVSTDTQYF
abundance: -; v_gene: TRBV6-4; d_gene: -; len: 14; CDR3aa: CATSRDSGTETQYF
abundance: -; v_gene: TRBV6-5; d_gene: TRBD2; len: 14; CDR3aa: CASSYGLAGVEQFF
abundance: -; v_gene: TRBV9; d_gene: TRBD2; len: 14; CDR3aa: CASSATSSGKAQFF
abundance: -; v_gene: TRBV14; d_gene: -; len: 11; CDR3aa: CASSPGRALYF
abundance: -; v_gene: TRBV7-9; d_gene: TRBD2; len: 14; CDR3aa: CASSLVGTTYEQYF
abundance: -; v_gene: TRBV9; d_gene: TRBD2; len: 17; CDR3aa: CASSVEEDSGGSYEQYF
abundance: -; v_gene: TRBV7-3; d_gene: TRBD1; len: 14; CDR3aa: CASSSGGELGEQFF
abundance: -; v_gene: TRBV28; d_gene: -; len: 14; CDR3aa: CASSSVPSNTEAFF
abundance: -; v_gene: TRBV27; d_gene: TRBD1; len: 13; CDR3aa: CATQPGGSYEQYF
abundance: -; v_gene: TRBV11-2; d_gene: -; len: 18; CDR3aa: CASSLDIFDSSSYNEQFF
abundance: -; v_gene: TRBV6-5; d_gene: -; len: 13; CDR3aa: CASSYSYSHGYTF
abundance: -; v_gene: TRBV9; d_gene: -; len: 14; CDR3aa: CASSVAPGNYGYTF
abundance: -; v_gene: TRBV9; d_gene: TRBD2; len: 15; CDR3aa: CASSLSGLANNEQFF
abundance: -; v_gene: TRBV6-5; d_gene: -; len: 11; CDR3aa: CASSTGTGAFF
abundance: -; v_gene: TRBV18; d_gene: TRBD2; len: 14; CDR3aa: CASSLAAGVETQYF